This TCR beta chain was observed in a study of cytotoxic CD8 clonotypes in ibrutinib-treated CLL. Study overall: The patient breakdown showed about ten relapsed/refractory and about 16 treatment-naive cases, with about 18 IGHV unmutated. It was after a median 12 months of treatment, range 6 to 36, that response samples were taken. Overall study results and limits: Baseline clonality exceeded age-matched healthy donors and tracked circulating CD8+ T-cell counts. Clonality went higher at ibrutinib response and then dropped back toward baseline at progression.

This table comes from immunoSEQ multiplex PCR, and its TCRdb copy is limited to in-frame clones, with some not included. The sample lists around 52,000 clones, roughly 50% occurring once. Concerning this clone: Its target is not known.

V lost 2 bases to trimming and J lost 10 bases, with 16 bases between them. CDR1 is SGDLS and CDR2 is YYNGEE in the germline V gene. This CDR3 spans 14 amino acids. This sample comprised PBMCs, obtained after 24 months of ibrutinib treatment. The V call is TRBV9, the J call TRBJ2-1; perhaps TRBD2 as D (6 bases). The origin of this receptor is a human donor with chronic lymphocytic leukemia. This chain's CDR3 is CASSVSGLQTEQFF. The CDR3, as DNA: TGTGCCAGCAGCGTCTCGGGACTCCAAACAGAGCAGTTCTTC.